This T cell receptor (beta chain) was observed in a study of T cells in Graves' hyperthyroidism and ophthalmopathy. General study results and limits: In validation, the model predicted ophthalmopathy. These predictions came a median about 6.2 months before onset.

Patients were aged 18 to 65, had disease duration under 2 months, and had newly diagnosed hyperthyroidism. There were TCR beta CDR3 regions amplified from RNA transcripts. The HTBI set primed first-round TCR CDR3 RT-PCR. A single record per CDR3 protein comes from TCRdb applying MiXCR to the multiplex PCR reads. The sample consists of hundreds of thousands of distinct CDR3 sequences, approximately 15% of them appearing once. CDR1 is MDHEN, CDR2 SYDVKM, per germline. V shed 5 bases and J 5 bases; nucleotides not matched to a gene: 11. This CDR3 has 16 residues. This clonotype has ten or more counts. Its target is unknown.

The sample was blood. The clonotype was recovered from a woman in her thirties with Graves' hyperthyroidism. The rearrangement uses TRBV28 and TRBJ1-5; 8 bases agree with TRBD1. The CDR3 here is CASSRPGQGSHQPQHF. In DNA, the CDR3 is TGTGCCAGCAGTCGACCAGGACAGGGTAGTCATCAGCCCCAGCATTTT.